The present entry profiles one T cell receptor (beta chain) with its context. Its antigen is not identified. The CDR3 has 16 amino acids. Germline assignment: CDR1 MGHDK and CDR2 SYGVNS. Trimming stripped 2 bases from V and 3 bases from J, with 14 bases between. The data are from a study of OX40 agonist ivuxolimab in advanced cancers. Repertoires were generated with immunoSEQ multiplex PCR, while TCRdb's copy carries only in-frame clones and drops some. The sample includes under 90,000 clones, approximately 88% of them seen just once. The study's findings and limits: Expanded peripheral T-cell antigen specificity went undetermined.

The receptor comes from an adult with an advanced solid tumor such as melanoma, head and neck, liver or kidney cancer. The sequencing used CD4+ or CD8+ T cells sorted from blood, collected in a trial of the OX40 agonist ivuxolimab. The V and J genes are TRBV25-1 and TRBJ1-5; D perhaps matches TRBD1 (5 bases). CDR3 region: CASSEGVGALNQPQHF. In DNA form, the CDR3 reads TGTGCCAGCAGTGAAGGAGTAGGGGCTCTCAATCAGCCCCAGCATTTT.